The 20 T cell receptor beta chains presented below share a single source sample, sequenced in a study of beta chain features in type 1 diabetes. Every isolated RNA sample was fully reverse transcribed, so sequencing captured expressed TCRB transcripts. Produced via immunoSEQ multiplex PCR; TCRdb's table is partial and in-frame only. The repertoire consists of about 350,000 clones, with roughly 21% occurring once and the leading ten covering about 0.044%. Sequencing was carried out using naive CD4+ T cells from blood. These receptors were obtained from a woman aged 18 to 35 in good health.

This chain links TRBV5-1 with TRBJ2-7; tentative D call: TRBD2 (6 bases). The CDR3 has 15 residues. Germline V gene data show CDR1 as SGHRS and CDR2 as YFSETQ. Deletions cut 3 bases from V and 5 bases from J, with 18 bases between. The CDR3 is CASSWALAARDEQYF. The CDR3 bases are TGCGCCAGCAGCTGGGCCTTAGCGGCCCGGGACGAGCAGTACTTC.

This clone has more than one count but fewer than ten. The chain combines TRBV4-3 with TRBJ2-1; TRBD2 agrees at 10 bases. Germline values: CDR1 LGHNA, CDR2 YSLEER. The V and J ends lost 0 bases and 7 bases, in that order; junction bases with no gene match: 6. CDR3 length: 16 amino acids. The CDR3 sequence: CASSQDRSGGRNEQFF. DNA for the CDR3: TGCGCCAGCAGCCAAGATCGTAGCGGGGGGCGTAATGAGCAGTTCTTC.

A few counts support this clone. V gene TRBV29-1 combines with J gene TRBJ2-3; 10 positions agree with TRBD2. The germline V gene has CDR1 SQVTM and CDR2 ANQGSEA. The V and J ends lost 6 bases and 0 bases, in that order; junction bases with no gene match: 9. The CDR3 loop spans 16 amino acids. DNA of the CDR3: TGCAGCGTAATCAGCGGGAGGGCCGGGAGCACAGATACGCAGTATTTT. Protein: CSVISGRAGSTDTQYF.

This chain uses TRBV15 with TRBJ2-1, with 13 positions matching TRBD2. Germline V CDR1 and CDR2: LNHNV, YYDKDF (reference sequence). The CDR3 consists of 13 residues. The junction had 7 bases not matched to a gene; V was cut back by 11 bases and J by 9 bases. In DNA form, the CDR3 reads TGTGCCGCCGGGACTAGCGGGATGGCTGAGCAGTTCTTC. It specifies CAAGTSGMAEQFF.

The chain recombines TRBV19 with TRBJ1-5; D unresolved. CDR1 and CDR2 from the germline V gene are LNHDA and SQIVND (reference sequence). Trimming removed 3 bases at V and 2 bases at J, with 20 bases between. The CDR3 is 18 residues long. The CDR3 spells CASSMFEGTSIGNQPQHF. The CDR3 DNA follows: TGTGCCAGTAGTATGTTTGAGGGCACCTCTATTGGCAATCAGCCCCAGCATTTT.

Comment on this clone: The same CDR3 is also encoded by other DNA sequences in this sample. The chain couples TRBV7-3 to TRBJ1-1, with D maybe TRBD1 (6 bases). The V end lost 4 bases, the J end lost 1 base, and 10 bases lay between the germline ends. Per germline, CDR1 SGHTA and CDR2 FQGTGA. The CDR3 has 14 amino acids. In DNA, the CDR3 is TGTGCCAGCAGCTCGACAGGAGGGAACACTGAAGCTTTCTTT. Amino acid sequence: CASSSTGGNTEAFF.

This chain joins TRBV7-2 and TRBJ1-5; tentatively, D is TRBD1 (5 bases). Germline CDR1 SGHTA, CDR2 FQGNSA. The CDR3 runs to 13 residues. V was pared by 1 base and J by 7 bases, with 8 bases between. DNA for the CDR3: TGTGCCAGCAGCTTAGACAGGTTGCAGCCCCAGCATTTT. Translating it yields CASSLDRLQPQHF.

The V gene is TRBV25-1, the J gene TRBJ1-1, with D perhaps TRBD1 (6 bases). The CDR3 is made up of 16 amino acids. Trimming took 3 bases from V and 2 from J, leaving 16 bases between them. Germline values: CDR1 MGHDK, CDR2 SYGVNS. CDR3 DNA sequence: TGTGCCAGCAGTGATCCGCCGGGACAACGAAACACTGAAGCTTTCTTT. Protein sequence: CASSDPPGQRNTEAFF.

This clone was seen a few times. The V and J genes are TRBV29-1 and TRBJ1-2; unclear D gene. The germline CDR1 and CDR2 sequences are SQVTM and ANQGSEA. The CDR3 consists of 11 residues. V lost 8 bases and J lost 0, with 7 bases in between. The CDR3 loop reads CSPGANYGYTF. The CDR3 bases are TGCAGCCCCGGGGCTAACTATGGCTACACCTTC.

This clone showed up just a few times. The chain couples TRBV5-1 to TRBJ2-7, with 11 bases identical to TRBD2. J was trimmed by 5 bases and V by 3 bases; bases with no gene match: 4. The germline V gene encodes CDR1 SGHRS and CDR2 YFSETQ. CDR3 length: 14 amino acids. CDR3 nucleotides: TGCGCCAGCAGCTCCACTAGCGGGAGACACGAGCAGTACTTC. Protein product: CASSSTSGRHEQYF.

V usage is TRBV23-1 and J usage is TRBJ1-5, with 7 bases that match TRBD1. TRBV23-1 belongs to the ORF category, with a function that is uncertain. The ends lost 0 bases at V and 5 bases at J; junction bases unmatched: 4. This CDR3 comprises 15 residues. The CDR3 DNA reads TGCGCCAGCAGTCAATCGAACAGGGGAGATCAGCCCCAGCATTTT. Its protein product is CASSQSNRGDQPQHF.

The V and J genes are TRBV5-1 and TRBJ2-7, with D perhaps TRBD1 (5 bases). With 3 bases removed from V and 4 bases from J, the gap between germline ends came to 8 bases. CDR1 is SGHRS, CDR2 YFSETQ, per germline. The CDR3 loop spans 12 amino acids. CDR3 region: CASSYDRYEQYF. In nucleotides, the CDR3 is TGCGCCAGCAGCTACGACAGATACGAGCAGTACTTC. The entire variable domain, with the rest obtained from reference TRBV5-1 and TRBJ2-7, is as follows: KAGVTQTPRYLIKTRGQQVTLSCSPISGHRSVSWYQQTPGQGLQFLFEYFSETQRNKGNFPGRFSGRQFSNSRSEMNVSTLELGDSALYLCASSYDRYEQYFGPGTRLTVT.

This clone has just a few counts. The V and J genes are TRBV30 and TRBJ1-4; the D gene is possibly TRBD1 (5 bases). Trimming shortened V by 0 bases and J by 0 bases, and 17 bases separated the two germline ends. Germline CDR1 is GTSNPN and CDR2 is SVGIG (reference sequence). CDR3 length equals 18 residues. CDR3 residues: CAWSVLRGTSATNEKLFF. DNA of the CDR3: TGTGCCTGGAGTGTACTAAGGGGAACTTCTGCAACTAATGAAAAACTGTTTTTT.

V and J are TRBV7-9 and TRBJ2-5; 8 bases align to TRBD1. Germline CDR1 reads SEHNR; CDR2 reads FQNEAQ (reference sequence). J lost 4 bases, V lost 2 bases, and 3 bases had no gene match. CDR3 size: 14 residues. In DNA, the CDR3 is TGTGCCAGCAGCTTACCAGGGGGCGGAGAGACCCAGTACTTC. Translation: CASSLPGGGETQYF.

This chain uses TRBV7-2 with TRBJ2-5, with D perhaps matching TRBD1 (6 bases). The CDR3 has 15 amino acids. Germline CDR1 and CDR2: SGHTA and FQGNSA. Trimming took 5 bases from V and 1 from J, leaving 14 bases between them. CDR3: CASSLQTGLQETQYF. As DNA, the CDR3 is TGTGCCAGCAGCCTACAGACAGGCCTCCAAGAGACCCAGTACTTC.

V and J are TRBV5-1 and TRBJ2-3, with 14 bases aligning to TRBD2. Germline assignment: CDR1 SGHRS and CDR2 YFSETQ. The J segment lost 4 bases and the V segment lost 0 bases, leaving 4 bases of the junction unmatched. This CDR3 is built from 17 residues. CDR3 DNA sequence: TGCGCCAGCAGCTTGGAGGGACTAGCGGGAGTGTCAGATACGCAGTATTTT. Amino acids: CASSLEGLAGVSDTQYF.

This clone was seen a handful of times. V is TRBV4-1 and J is TRBJ1-4; D unresolved. Germline assignment: CDR1 MGHRA and CDR2 YSYEKL. V was cut by 1 base and J by 8 bases, with 8 bases left in between. The CDR3 length is 13 residues. CDR3 in DNA: TGCGCCAGCAGCCAAGTCCTCGGGGAAAAACTGTTTTTT. It yields the protein CASSQVLGEKLFF.

This rearrangement joins TRBV2 to TRBJ2-5, with 9 positions matching TRBD2. The CDR3 is 12 residues long. CDR1 is SNHLY and CDR2 is FYNNEI in the germline V gene. V lost 8 bases and J lost 4; bases outside the gene matches: 2. CDR3 loop: CASGLARETQYF. In DNA, the CDR3 is TGTGCCAGCGGACTAGCGAGAGAGACCCAGTACTTC.

The V gene is TRBV30, the J gene TRBJ2-3, with 7 bases identical to TRBD1. This CDR3 comprises 12 residues. Germline CDR1 reads GTSNPN; CDR2 reads SVGIG (reference sequence). The J segment lost 7 bases and the V segment lost 1 base, leaving 2 bases of the junction unmatched. The CDR3 is CAWSAGGHTQYF. Written as DNA, the CDR3 is TGTGCCTGGAGTGCAGGGGGTCATACGCAGTATTTT.

The chain joins TRBV6-5 to TRBJ1-1, with 8 bases that match TRBD1. V lost 6 bases to trimming and J lost 10 bases; unmatched junction nucleotides: 7. Germline values: CDR1 MNHEY, CDR2 SVGAGI. This CDR3 spans 12 amino acids. In DNA form, the CDR3 reads TGTGCCAGCAGGCCGACAGGGGAGGGAGCTTTCTTT. Translated, it gives CASRPTGEGAFF.